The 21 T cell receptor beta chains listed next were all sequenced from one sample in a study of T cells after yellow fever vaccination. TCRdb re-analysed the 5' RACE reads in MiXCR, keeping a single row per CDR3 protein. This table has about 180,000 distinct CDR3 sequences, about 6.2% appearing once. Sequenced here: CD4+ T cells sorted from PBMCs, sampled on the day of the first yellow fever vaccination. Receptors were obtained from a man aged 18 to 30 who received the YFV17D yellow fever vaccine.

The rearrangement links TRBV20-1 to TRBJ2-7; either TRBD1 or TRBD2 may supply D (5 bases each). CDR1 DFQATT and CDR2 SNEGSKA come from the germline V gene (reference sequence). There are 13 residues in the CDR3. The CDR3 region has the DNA TGCGGGCCAGCAAGGGGAGATGGGTACGAGCAGTACTTC. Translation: CGPARGDGYEQYF.

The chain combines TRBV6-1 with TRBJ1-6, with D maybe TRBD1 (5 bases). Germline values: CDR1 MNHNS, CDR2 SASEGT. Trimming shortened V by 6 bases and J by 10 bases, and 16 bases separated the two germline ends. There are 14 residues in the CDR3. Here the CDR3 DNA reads TGTGCCAGCAGATCGACAGACGCATGGTCACCCCTCCACTTT. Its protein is CASRSTDAWSPLHF.

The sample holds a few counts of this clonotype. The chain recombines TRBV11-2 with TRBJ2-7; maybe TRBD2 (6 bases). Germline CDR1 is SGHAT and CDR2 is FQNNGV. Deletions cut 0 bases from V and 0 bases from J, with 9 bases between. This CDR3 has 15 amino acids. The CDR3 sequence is CASSLEGSGSYEQYF. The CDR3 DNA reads TGTGCCAGCAGCTTAGAGGGTAGCGGCTCCTACGAGCAGTACTTC.

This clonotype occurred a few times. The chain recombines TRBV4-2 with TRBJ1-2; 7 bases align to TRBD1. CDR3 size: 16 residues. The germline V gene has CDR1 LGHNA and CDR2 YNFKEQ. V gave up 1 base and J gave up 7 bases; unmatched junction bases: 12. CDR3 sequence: CASSQGVLAGGSGYTF. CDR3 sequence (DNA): TGTGCCAGCAGCCAAGGGGTATTGGCAGGGGGGAGTGGCTACACCTTC.

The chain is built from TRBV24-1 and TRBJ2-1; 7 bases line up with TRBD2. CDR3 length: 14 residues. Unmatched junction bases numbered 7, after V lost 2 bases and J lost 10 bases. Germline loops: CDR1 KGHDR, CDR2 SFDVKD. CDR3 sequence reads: CATSDSGGGEEQFF. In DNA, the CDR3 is TGTGCCACCAGTGATTCGGGCGGGGGAGAGGAGCAGTTCTTC.

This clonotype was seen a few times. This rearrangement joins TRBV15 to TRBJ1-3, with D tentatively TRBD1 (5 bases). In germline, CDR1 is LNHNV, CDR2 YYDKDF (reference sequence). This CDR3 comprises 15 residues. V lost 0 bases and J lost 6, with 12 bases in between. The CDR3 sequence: CATSRESQGANTIYF. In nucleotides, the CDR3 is TGTGCCACCAGCAGAGAGTCCCAGGGTGCAAACACCATATATTTT.

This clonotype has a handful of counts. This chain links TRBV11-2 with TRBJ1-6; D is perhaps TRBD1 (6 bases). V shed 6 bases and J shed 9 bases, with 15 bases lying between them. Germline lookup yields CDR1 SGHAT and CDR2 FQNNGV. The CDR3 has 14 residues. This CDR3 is CASSSRGGPSPLHF. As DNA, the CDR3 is TGTGCCAGCAGTTCAAGGGGGGGACCTTCACCCCTCCACTTT.

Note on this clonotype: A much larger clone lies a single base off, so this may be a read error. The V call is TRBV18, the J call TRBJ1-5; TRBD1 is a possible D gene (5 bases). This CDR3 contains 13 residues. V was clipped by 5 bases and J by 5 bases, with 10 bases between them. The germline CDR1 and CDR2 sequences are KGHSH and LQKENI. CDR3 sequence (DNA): TGTGCCAGCTCAGACGAACAGGATCAGCCCCAGCATTTT. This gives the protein CASSDEQDQPQHF.

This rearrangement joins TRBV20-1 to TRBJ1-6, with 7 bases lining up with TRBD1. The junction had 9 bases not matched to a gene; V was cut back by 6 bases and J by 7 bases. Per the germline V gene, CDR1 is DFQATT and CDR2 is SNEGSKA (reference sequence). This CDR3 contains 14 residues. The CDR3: CSATRSGGNSPLHF. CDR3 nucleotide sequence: TGCAGTGCCACTCGCTCAGGGGGGAATTCACCCCTCCACTTT.

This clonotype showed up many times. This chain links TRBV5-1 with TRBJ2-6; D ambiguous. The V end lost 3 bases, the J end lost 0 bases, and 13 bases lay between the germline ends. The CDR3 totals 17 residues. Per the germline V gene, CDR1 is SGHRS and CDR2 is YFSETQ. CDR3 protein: CASSSRSWGSGANVLTF. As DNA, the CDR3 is TGCGCCAGCAGCTCCAGGTCGTGGGGCTCTGGGGCCAACGTCCTGACTTTC.

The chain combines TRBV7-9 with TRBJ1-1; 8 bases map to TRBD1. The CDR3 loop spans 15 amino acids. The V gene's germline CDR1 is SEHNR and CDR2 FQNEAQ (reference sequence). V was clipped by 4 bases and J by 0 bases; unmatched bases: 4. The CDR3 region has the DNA TGTGCCAGCAGCTACCTGGACAGGGTGAACACTGAAGCTTTCTTT. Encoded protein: CASSYLDRVNTEAFF.

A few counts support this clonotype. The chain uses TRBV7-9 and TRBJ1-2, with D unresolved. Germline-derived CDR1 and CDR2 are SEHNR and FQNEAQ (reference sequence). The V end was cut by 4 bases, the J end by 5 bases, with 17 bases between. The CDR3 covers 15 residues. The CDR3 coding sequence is TGTGCCAGCAGCTCAACCTCGACGGGCGATTATGGCTACACCTTC. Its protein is CASSSTSTGDYGYTF.

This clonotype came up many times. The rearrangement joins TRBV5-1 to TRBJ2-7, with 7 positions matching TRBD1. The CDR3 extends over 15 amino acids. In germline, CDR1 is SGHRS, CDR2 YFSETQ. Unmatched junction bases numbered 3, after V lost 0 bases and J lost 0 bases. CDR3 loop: CASSLDRGSSYEQYV. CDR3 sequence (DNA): TGCGCCAGCAGCTTGGACAGGGGTAGCTCCTACGAGCAGTACGTC.

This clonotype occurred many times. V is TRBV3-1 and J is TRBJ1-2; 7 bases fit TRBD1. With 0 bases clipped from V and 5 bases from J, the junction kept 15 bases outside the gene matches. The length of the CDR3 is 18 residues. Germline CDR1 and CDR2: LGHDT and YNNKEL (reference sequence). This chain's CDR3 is CASSQDAGTGAKAYGYTF. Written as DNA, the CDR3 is TGTGCCAGCAGCCAAGACGCGGGCACAGGGGCCAAGGCGTATGGCTACACCTTC.

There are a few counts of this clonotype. The DNA of the CDR3 is TGTGCCAGTACAGGGTTAGGAGGTCGGTGGAAGACTGAAGCTTTCTTT. Protein product: CASTGLGGRWKTEAFF. The chain carries TRBV19 and TRBJ1-1; D might be TRBD1 (5 bases). Trimming pared 7 bases from V and 5 bases from J, leaving 23 bases between. The V gene's germline CDR1 is LNHDA and CDR2 SQIVND (reference sequence). This CDR3 region has 16 residues.

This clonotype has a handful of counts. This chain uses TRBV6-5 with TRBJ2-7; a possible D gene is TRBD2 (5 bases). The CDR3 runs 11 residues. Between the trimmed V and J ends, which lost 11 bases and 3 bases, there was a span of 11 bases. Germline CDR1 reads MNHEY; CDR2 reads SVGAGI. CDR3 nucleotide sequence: TGTGCCCTCATGAGGGTCTACGAGCAGTACGTC. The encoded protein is CALMRVYEQYV.

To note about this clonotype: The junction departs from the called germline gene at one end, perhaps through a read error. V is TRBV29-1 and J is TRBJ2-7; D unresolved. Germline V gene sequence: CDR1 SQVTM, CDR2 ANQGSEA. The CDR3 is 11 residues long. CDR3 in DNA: TGTAGCATCGTTTGGGACTACGAGCAGTACTTC. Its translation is CSIVWDYEQYF.

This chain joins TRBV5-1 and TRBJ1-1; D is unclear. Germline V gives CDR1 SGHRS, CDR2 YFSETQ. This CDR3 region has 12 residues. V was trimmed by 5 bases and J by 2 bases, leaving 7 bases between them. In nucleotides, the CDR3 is TGCGCCAGCAGACTGGTAAACACTGAAGCTTTCTTT. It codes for CASRLVNTEAFF.

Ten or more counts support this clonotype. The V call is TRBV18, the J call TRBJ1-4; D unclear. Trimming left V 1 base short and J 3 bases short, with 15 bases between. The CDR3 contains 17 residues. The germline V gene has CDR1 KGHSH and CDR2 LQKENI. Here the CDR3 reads CASSPRPLRLPNEKLFF. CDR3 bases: TGTGCCAGCTCACCACGACCCCTAAGGCTGCCTAATGAAAAACTGTTTTTT. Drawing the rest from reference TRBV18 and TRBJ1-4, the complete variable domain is NAGVMQNPRHLVRRRGQEARLRCSPMKGHSHVYWYRQLPEEGLKFMVYLQKENIIDESGMPKERFSAEFPKEGPSILRIQQVVRGDSAAYFCASSPRPLRLPNEKLFFGSGTQLSVL.

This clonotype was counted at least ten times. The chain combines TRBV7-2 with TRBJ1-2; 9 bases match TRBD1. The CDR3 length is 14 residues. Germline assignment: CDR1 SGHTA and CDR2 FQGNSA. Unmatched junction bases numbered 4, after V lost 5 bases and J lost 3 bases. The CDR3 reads CASSLGTGYYGYTF. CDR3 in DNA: TGTGCCAGCAGCCTGGGGACAGGGTACTATGGCTACACCTTC.

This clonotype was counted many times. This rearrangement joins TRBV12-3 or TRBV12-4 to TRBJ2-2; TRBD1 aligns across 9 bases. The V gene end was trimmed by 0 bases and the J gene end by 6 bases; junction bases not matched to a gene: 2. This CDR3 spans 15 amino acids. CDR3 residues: CASSLATGGPGELFF. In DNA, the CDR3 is TGTGCCAGCAGTTTAGCCACAGGGGGCCCCGGGGAGCTGTTTTTT.